This TCR beta chain was recovered during a study of blood T cells in healthy people across ages. The CDR3 spans 14 residues. The ends were cut back, 1 base at V and 4 bases at J, with 11 bases in the middle. From germline, CDR1 is SGHRS and CDR2 YFSETQ. Through a sample-barcoded 5' primer and a J-beta primer mix, a second PCR was run for roughly 7 to 11 cycles. Each CDR3 protein gets one entry after TCRdb re-called the 5' RACE reads with MiXCR. Among around 790,000 distinct CDR3 sequences listed, 40% to 50% were seen once. The origin of this receptor is a man between 60 and 70 years old in good health. Sequencing used blood. The chain recombines TRBV5-1 with TRBJ2-5; tentative D call: TRBD2 (6 bases). This chain's CDR3 is CASSLTSSGETQYF. The DNA for the CDR3 is TGCGCCAGCAGCTTGACTAGCAGCGGAGAGACCCAGTACTTC.